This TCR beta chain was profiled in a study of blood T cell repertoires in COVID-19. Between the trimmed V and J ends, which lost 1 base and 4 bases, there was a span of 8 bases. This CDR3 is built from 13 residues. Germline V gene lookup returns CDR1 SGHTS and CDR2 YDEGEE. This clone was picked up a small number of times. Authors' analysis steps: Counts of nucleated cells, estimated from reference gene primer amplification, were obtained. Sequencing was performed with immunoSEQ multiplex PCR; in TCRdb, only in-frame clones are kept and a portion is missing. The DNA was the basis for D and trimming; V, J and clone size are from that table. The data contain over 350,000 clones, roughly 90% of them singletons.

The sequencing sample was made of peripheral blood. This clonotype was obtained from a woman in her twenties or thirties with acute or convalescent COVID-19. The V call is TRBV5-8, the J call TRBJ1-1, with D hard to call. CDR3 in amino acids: CASSLIGGTEAFF. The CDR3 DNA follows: TGTGCCAGCAGCTTGATCGGCGGCACTGAAGCTTTCTTT.